The entry below gives a single TCR beta chain sequence along with its context. At one end, the junction sequence differs from germline, possibly due to a read error. CDR1 and CDR2 (germline): SEHNR, FQNEAQ (reference sequence). The CDR3 spans 14 residues. These data come from a study of cytomegalovirus exposure and HLA in healthy donors. PCR involved 60 Vbeta and 13 Jbeta primers. Some clones are missing from TCRdb's copy, which holds only in-frame ones; the method was immunoSEQ multiplex PCR. The profile shows 90,000 or so clones, roughly 75% of them singletons. Specimen: PBMCs. The chain links TRBV7-9 to TRBJ2-7, with D possibly being TRBD1 (6 bases). This sequence was found in a man aged 55 to 69 in good health and CMV-seronegative. CDR3: CSSSLGARGSEQYF. The CDR3 region has the DNA TGTTCCAGCAGCTTAGGGGCCAGGGGTAGCGAGCAGTACTTC.